The clone carrying this TCR beta chain was counted at least ten times. Its antigen is currently unknown. The entry originates in a study of T-cell memory formation after mild COVID-19. Notes on the study in general: Clones that contracted clustered mainly in CM and EM if CD4+ and in EMRA if CD8+.

In TCRdb, the 5' RACE reads were re-called with MiXCR into one record per CDR3 protein. The data hold around 300,000 distinct CDR3 sequences, with around 8% observed a single time. CDR3 size: 13 residues. Germline V gene lookup returns CDR1 SGHRS and CDR2 YFSETQ. Trimming took 1 base from V and 5 from J, leaving 9 bases between them. Input material: PBMCs or a T cell subset sorted from them (not recorded which). The chain links TRBV5-1 to TRBJ2-5, with D possibly being TRBD2 (5 bases). The source is a man aged 18-30 years who had mild COVID-19 (a few samples of this study predate the infection). Cell type and time point are not known. CDR3 bases: TGCGCCAGCAGCTTGAGGGAGAGGGAGACCCAGTACTTC. It translates to CASSLRERETQYF.